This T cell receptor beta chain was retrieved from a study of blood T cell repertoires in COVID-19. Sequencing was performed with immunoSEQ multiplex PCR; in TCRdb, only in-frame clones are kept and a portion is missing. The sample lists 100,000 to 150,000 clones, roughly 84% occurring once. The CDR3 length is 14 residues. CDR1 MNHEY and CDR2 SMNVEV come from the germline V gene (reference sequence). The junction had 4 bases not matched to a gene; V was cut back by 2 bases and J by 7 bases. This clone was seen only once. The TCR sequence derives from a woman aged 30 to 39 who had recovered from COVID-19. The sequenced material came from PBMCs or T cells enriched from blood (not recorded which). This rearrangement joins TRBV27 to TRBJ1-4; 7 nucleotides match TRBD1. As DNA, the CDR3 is TGTGCCAGCAGTTTAGTGGCAGGGGGTGAAAAACTGTTTTTT. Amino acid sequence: CASSLVAGGEKLFF.